This T cell receptor beta chain was recorded in a study of blood T cells in healthy people across ages. Background on the study: Template switching retrieved approximately one barcoded beta molecule for each two T cells. Overall study findings and caveats: A greater number of naive CD4+ cells and higher diversity distinguished long-lived donors from aged donors.

On this clonotype: As yet, its antigen is unknown.

V lost 6 bases to trimming and J lost 9 bases; unmatched junction nucleotides: 12. The germline CDR1 and CDR2 sequences are MNHNS and SASEGT. The length of the CDR3 is 15 residues. Combining a sample-barcoded 5' primer with a J-beta primer mix, a second PCR ran for roughly 7 to 12 cycles. With 12 random nucleotides, a template-switch adaptor tagged each individual cDNA molecule. Each CDR3 protein is one row after TCRdb ran MiXCR on the 5' RACE reads. In the table there are fewer than 1.5 million distinct CDR3 sequences, about 40% of which are singletons. V is TRBV6-1 and J is TRBJ2-4; TRBD2 agrees at 9 bases. This TCR derives from a woman aged 18-35 years in good health. Input material: blood. The CDR3 DNA is TGTGCCAGCAGCCGCGGGGGGGACATTGCGTTCATTCAGTACTTC. As protein: CASSRGGDIAFIQYF.